The text below deals with one T cell receptor beta chain. Antigen: not known. The data originate from a study of blood T cells in healthy people across ages. The junction had 9 bases not matched to a gene; V was cut back by 6 bases and J by 6 bases. Germline values: CDR1 DFQATT, CDR2 SNEGSKA (reference sequence). The CDR3 is 14 amino acids. Donors were healthy Caucasian individuals from Russia aged about 6 to 95. Each donor had around 11 milliliters of peripheral blood drawn. Study observations and caveats: Leaving the PBMCs unsorted stopped any conclusive comparison of naive versus antigen-experienced cells. The unknown donor CMV status may have confounded expanded clonotype changes.

A J-beta primer mix and a sample-barcoded 5' primer were used in a second PCR of about 7 to 12 cycles. MiXCR was run by TCRdb on the 5' RACE reads, yielding one entry per CDR3 protein. The sample carries about 680,000 distinct CDR3 sequences, approximately 49% recorded once. This clonotype was obtained from a woman in her fifties or sixties in good health. Source material: blood. This rearrangement joins TRBV20-1 to TRBJ2-5; TRBD2 matches 11 bases. DNA of the CDR3: TGCAGTGCCCCCACTAGCGGGAGAATGAAGACCCAGTACTTC. Translation: CSAPTSGRMKTQYF.